Following are 11 T cell receptor beta chains from one sample sequenced in a study of blood T cell repertoires in COVID-19 (dated by TCRdb to the early 2020s). The library was obtained by the immunoSEQ multiplex PCR assay. Here the immuneACCESS table is served through TCRdb, limited to in-frame sequences with V and J called. Missing clones are a known gap in these copies; in checked studies unresolved V genes cover under half, and the rest lacks a known reason. Within this sample are 90,000 or so clones, with roughly 89% of them counted one time only. The ten largest account for about 3.3% of the sample. The sequencing input was peripheral blood. These receptors were obtained from a woman aged 70-85 years with acute or convalescent COVID-19.

This chain uses TRBV5-1 with TRBJ2-4, with TRBD1 matching over 8 bases. CDR1 is SGHRS and CDR2 is YFSETQ in the germline V gene. After removal of 1 base from V and 8 bases from J, the junction contained 8 bases not matched to a gene. The CDR3 runs 15 residues. The CDR3 spells CASSLQGAEEDIQYF. The CDR3 bases are TGCGCCAGCAGCTTGCAGGGGGCGGAAGAAGACATTCAGTACTTC.

The rearrangement uses TRBV24-1 and TRBJ2-3; a weak D match, TRBD1 (5 bases). The CDR3 is 15 residues long. V was cut by 4 bases and J by 0 bases, with 10 bases left in between. CDR1 is KGHDR and CDR2 is SFDVKD in the germline V gene. Written as DNA, the CDR3 is TGTGCCACCAGTGAGACAGCATCTAGCACAGATACGCAGTATTTT. This translates into CATSETASSTDTQYF.

The genes are TRBV7-9 and TRBJ1-3; no clear D gene. The CDR3 loop spans 16 amino acids. V was trimmed by 5 bases and J by 4 bases, leaving 18 bases between them. Germline CDR1 reads SEHNR; CDR2 reads FQNEAQ (reference sequence). CDR3 loop: CASSHDNEFTGNTIYF. In DNA, the CDR3 is TGTGCCAGCAGCCATGACAATGAGTTCACCGGAAACACCATATATTTT.

This sequence joins TRBV14 and TRBJ1-4; 8 nucleotides line up with TRBD1. The CDR3 consists of 16 residues. The V gene's germline CDR1 is SGHDN and CDR2 FVKESK. The ends lost 0 bases at V and 10 bases at J; junction bases unmatched: 10. The CDR3 DNA is TGTGCCAGCAGCCAAGATTTGGCAGGGGGCGGTGGAAAACTGTTTTTT. Encoded protein: CASSQDLAGGGGKLFF.

J is TRBJ1-6 and V is TRBV7-8; 10 bases line up with TRBD1. Germline V lookup: CDR1 SGHVS, CDR2 FQNEAQ. This CDR3 is 17 amino acids long. V shed 0 bases, J shed 9 bases, and the junction held 8 bases outside the gene matches. CDR3 nucleotide sequence: TGTGCCAGCAGCTTAGCAGGGACAGGGGCCCCTTCTTCACCCCTCCACTTT. Protein: CASSLAGTGAPSSPLHF.

This chain joins TRBV2 and TRBJ2-3, with D possibly being TRBD2 (6 bases). The CDR3 contains 14 residues. Trimming cost V 8 bases and J 1 base, with 13 bases left between them. Per germline, CDR1 SNHLY and CDR2 FYNNEI. The CDR3 reads CASASERGTDTQYF. CDR3 sequence (DNA): TGTGCCAGCGCGTCGGAGCGGGGCACAGATACGCAGTATTTT.

V and J are TRBV23-1 and TRBJ2-2, with D perhaps matching TRBD2 (6 bases). TRBV23-1 is known as an ORF, though its function is uncertain. V gave up 0 bases and J gave up 2 bases, with 13 bases separating them. The CDR3 extends over 17 amino acids. The CDR3 nucleotides read TGCGCCAGCAGTCAATCGGGTCAGGGAGGCAACACCGGGGAGCTGTTTTTT. Translation gives CASSQSGQGGNTGELFF.

The rearrangement links TRBV5-4 to TRBJ1-6, with D hard to call. The CDR3 sequence is 14 residues long. V was shortened by 4 bases and J by 9 bases, with 14 bases between the two germline ends. Looked up from germline, CDR1 is SGHNT and CDR2 is YYREEE (reference sequence). CDR3 region: CASSLGEMGSPLHF. The CDR3 DNA reads TGTGCCAGCAGCCTCGGGGAAATGGGTTCACCCCTCCACTTT. Filled out from reference TRBV5-4 and TRBJ1-6, the complete variable domain reads ETGVTQSPTHLIKTRGQQVTLRCSSQSGHNTVSWYQQALGQGPQFIFQYYREEENGRGNFPPRFSGLQFPNYSSELNVNALELDDSALYLCASSLGEMGSPLHFGNGTRLTVT.

In its sample, this clone was seen once. The chain has TRBV7-9 and TRBJ1-1; TRBD1 matches 8 bases. The junction had 6 bases not matched to a gene; V was cut back by 5 bases and J by 1 base. The CDR3 loop spans 15 amino acids. The germline V gene encodes CDR1 SEHNR and CDR2 FQNEAQ (reference sequence). CDR3 DNA sequence: TGTGCCAGCAGCCGAGCAGGGGGCGCGAACACTGAAGCTTTCTTT. It specifies CASSRAGGANTEAFF.

The chain joins TRBV9 to TRBJ1-2; TRBD1 matches 7 bases. The junction had 10 bases not matched to a gene; V was cut back by 3 bases and J by 5 bases. This CDR3 comprises 15 residues. Per the germline V gene, CDR1 is SGDLS and CDR2 is YYNGEE. The CDR3 sequence is CASSATGQIEYGYTF. DNA for the CDR3: TGTGCCAGCAGCGCGACGGGACAGATCGAATATGGCTACACCTTC.

This chain uses TRBV7-6 with TRBJ2-1; 12 positions match TRBD2. Germline-derived CDR1 and CDR2 are SGHVS and FNYEAQ. V shed 6 bases and J 4 bases; nucleotides not matched to a gene: 10. The CDR3 totals 17 residues. This chain's CDR3 is CASSQTSGGVGYNEQFF. CDR3 sequence (DNA): TGTGCCAGCAGTCAGACTAGCGGGGGTGTCGGGTACAATGAGCAGTTCTTC.